What follows describes a single T cell receptor (beta chain). CDR1 and CDR2 from the germline V gene are SGHRS and YFSETQ. V gave up 0 bases and J gave up 5 bases, with 14 bases separating them. This CDR3 region has 16 residues. TCRdb's table, derived via immunoSEQ multiplex PCR, lists solely in-frame clones and lacks some. The sample has 43,000 or so clones; around 86% are singletons. This entry belongs to a study of lymphopenia after photon versus proton radiotherapy. This clonotype was sampled from a man aged 40-55 years with gastric cancer. The chain combines TRBV5-1 with TRBJ2-2; D remains ambiguous. Material: peripheral blood, obtained from a patient treated with photon-based radiotherapy. The CDR3 DNA reads TGCGCCAGCAGCTTGGGTCCCCGGGTGGGGACCGGGGAGCTGTTTTTT. Amino acids: CASSLGPRVGTGELFF. Combining the CDR3 with reference TRBV5-1 and TRBJ2-2 gives the whole variable domain KAGVTQTPRYLIKTRGQQVTLSCSPISGHRSVSWYQQTPGQGLQFLFEYFSETQRNKGNFPGRFSGRQFSNSRSEMNVSTLELGDSALYLCASSLGPRVGTGELFFGEGSRLTVL.